The 26 T cell receptor beta chains presented below share a single source sample, sequenced in a study of glioma-infiltrating T cells. The iRepertoire nested amplicon-rescue multiplex PCR amplified TCR alpha and beta CDR3s from RNA. Each CDR3 protein gets one entry after TCRdb re-called the multiplex PCR reads with MiXCR. The table lists some 180,000 distinct CDR3 sequences, about 31% of them singletons. Source material: glioma tissue, nonneoplastic brain tissue, or PBMCs (not recorded which). These receptors all come from a human donor with low-grade glioma or glioblastoma, undergoing nonglioma brain surgery, or in good health (not recorded which).

On this clonotype itself: The junction does not match germline at one end; this may be a read error. This sequence joins TRBV5-4 and TRBJ2-3; 9 bases match TRBD1. The germline gives CDR1 SGHNT, CDR2 YYREEE (reference sequence). This CDR3 spans 15 amino acids. DNA of the CDR3: TGTGCCAGCAGCTTGGGGGACAGGGACGCAGATACGCAGTGTTTT. It encodes CASSLGDRDADTQCF.

On this clonotype: A much larger clone differs by one base, so this may be a read error. J is TRBJ2-1 and V is TRBV24-1, with 7 bases identical to TRBD2. Germline lookup yields CDR1 KGHDR and CDR2 SFDVKD. The CDR3 runs to 15 residues. V was clipped by 1 base and J by 9 bases; unmatched bases: 8. The CDR3 region is CATSDLRETSSEQFF. CDR3 DNA sequence: TGTGCCACCAGTGATTTACGTGAGACTAGCTCTGAGCAGTTCTTC.

Many counts were recorded for this clonotype. The chain couples TRBV20-1 to TRBJ2-1; 10 bases align to TRBD2. Looked up from germline, CDR1 is DFQATT and CDR2 is SNEGSKA (reference sequence). The CDR3 runs 14 residues. The V and J ends lost 5 bases and 7 bases, in that order; junction bases with no gene match: 8. The CDR3 nucleotides are TGCAGTGCTCCTCTAGCGGGAGTAGGTAATGAGCAGTTCTTC. Its translation is CSAPLAGVGNEQFF.

This clonotype was detected many times. The chain joins TRBV27 to TRBJ2-7; D tentatively reads TRBD1 or TRBD2 (5 bases each). V dropped 3 bases and J dropped 3 bases, with 15 bases sitting between them. This CDR3 is 15 amino acids long. Germline-derived CDR1 and CDR2 are MNHEY and SMNVEV (reference sequence). The CDR3 is CASSFGAGRGYEQYF. CDR3 in DNA: TGTGCCAGCAGTTTCGGGGCAGGTAGAGGCTACGAGCAGTACTTC.

This clonotype was seen repeatedly, ten times or more. The rearrangement joins TRBV6-1 to TRBJ2-3; tentative D call: TRBD2 (6 bases). The CDR3 sequence is 13 residues long. CDR1 and CDR2 from the germline V gene are MNHNS and SASEGT. The V end was cut by 5 bases, the J end by 4 bases, with 10 bases between. The DNA of the CDR3 is TGTGCCAGCAGTCCCCCGGGGGCAGATACGCAGTATTTT. Translating it yields CASSPPGADTQYF.

As for this clonotype: It is likely a read error, because the conserved phenylalanine at the end of the CDR3 is missing. The V and J genes are TRBV6-1 and TRBJ2-4; tentatively, D is TRBD2 (5 bases). The CDR3 extends over 16 amino acids. The germline gives CDR1 MNHNS, CDR2 SASEGT. CDR3 DNA sequence: TGTGCCAGCAGCGAAGAGATTGGCGGGGCCAAAAACATTCAGTACCTC. This codes for CASSEEIGGAKNIQYL.

This clonotype was picked up a small number of times. A much larger clonotype is one base distant, so this may be a read error. The chain combines TRBV4-1 with TRBJ2-5; D may be TRBD2 (5 bases). The CDR3 covers 16 residues. The germline gives CDR1 MGHRA, CDR2 YSYEKL. The CDR3 region is CASRSRVLDSQETQYF. CDR3 DNA sequence: TGTGCCAGCAGAAGTAGGGTATTGGACTCCCAAGAGACCCAGTACTTC.

The rearrangement links TRBV4-2 to TRBJ2-7; TRBD2 aligns across 12 bases. The V and J ends lost 5 bases and 2 bases, in that order; junction bases with no gene match: 4. Germline lookup yields CDR1 LGHNA and CDR2 YNFKEQ. The CDR3 length is 15 residues. The CDR3 DNA sequence: TGTGCCAGCAGCGAAGGACTAGCGGGGACCTACGAGCAGTACTTC. This gives the protein CASSEGLAGTYEQYF.

In this sample, this clonotype turned up many times. This chain joins TRBV7-2 and TRBJ2-7; D might be TRBD2 (6 bases). V was shortened by 1 base and J by 5 bases, with 12 bases between the two germline ends. Per the germline V gene, CDR1 is SGHTA and CDR2 is FQGNSA. The CDR3 spans 14 residues. This CDR3 is CASSLVPSVNEQYF. The CDR3 DNA sequence: TGTGCCAGCAGCTTAGTGCCTAGCGTTAACGAGCAGTACTTC.

Details on this clonotype: The conserved phenylalanine or tryptophan is not found at the CDR3 terminus, so this likely reflects a read error. The limits of the CDR3 on the DNA are not certain, so only TCRdb's listed CDR3 is given. This chain joins TRBV13 and TRBJ1-2; the table calls TRBD1, which could not be checked here. CDR1 is PRHDT, CDR2 FYEKMQ, per germline (reference sequence). The CDR3 comprises 12 residues, both ends counted. This CDR3 reads CASSLGGDGRTS.

With regard to this clonotype: At one end, the junction sequence differs from germline, possibly due to a read error. The chain uses TRBV27 and TRBJ2-7; D is unclear. The CDR3 sequence is 13 residues long. The germline V gene encodes CDR1 MNHEY and CDR2 SMNVEV (reference sequence). The CDR3 region is CASSRSSVYEQSF. The CDR3 nucleotides are TGTGCCAGCAGTCGGTCGAGTGTTTACGAGCAGTCCTTC.

This clonotype occurred many times. This chain connects TRBV7-2 to TRBJ2-7; D is undetermined. Trimming shortened V by 5 bases and J by 2 bases, and 13 bases separated the two germline ends. CDR1 is SGHTA and CDR2 is FQGNSA in the germline V gene. The CDR3 spans 14 residues. CDR3 residues: CASSPNRYPYEQYF. The DNA of the CDR3 is TGTGCCAGCAGCCCTAACCGTTACCCCTACGAGCAGTACTTC. Supplemented by reference TRBV7-2 and TRBJ2-7, the full variable domain reads GAGVSQSPSNKVTEKGKDVELRCDPISGHTALYWYRQSLGQGLEFLIYFQGNSAPDKSGLPSDRFSAERTGGSVSTLTIQRTQQEDSAVYLCASSPNRYPYEQYFGPGTRLTVT.

This clonotype was seen repeatedly, ten times or more. The chain links TRBV6-2 or TRBV6-3 to TRBJ2-2; D assignment may be TRBD1 or TRBD2 (6 bases each). The CDR3 spans 17 residues. Germline lookup yields CDR1 MNHEY and CDR2 SVGEGT. V lost 7 bases to trimming and J lost 6 bases, with 24 bases between them. CDR3 nucleotides: TGTGCCAGCATCTCAGAGGGGGGTACCCTCAGGTCCGGGGAGCTGTTTTTT. It specifies CASISEGGTLRSGELFF.

This clonotype showed up just a few times. The chain uses TRBV12-3 or TRBV12-4 and TRBJ2-7, with D tentatively TRBD1 or TRBD2 (5 bases each). The CDR3 extends over 14 amino acids. Trimming stripped 8 bases from V and 2 bases from J, with 16 bases between. This chain's CDR3 is CASVSQQGPYEQYF. CDR3 in DNA: TGTGCCAGCGTCTCCCAGCAGGGACCCTACGAGCAGTACTTC.

The table lists this clonotype with many counts. This chain uses TRBV19 with TRBJ2-4, with D possibly matching TRBD1 (6 bases). Trimming took off 2 bases at V and 8 bases at J, with 13 bases between the two ends. CDR1 is LNHDA and CDR2 is SQIVND in the germline V gene (reference sequence). This CDR3 comprises 14 residues. CDR3 bases: TGTGCCAGTAGTATACCAGGGGCTGTGGACATTCAGTACTTC. It specifies CASSIPGAVDIQYF.

The CDR3 sequence is CASSETLTSSQETQYF. CDR3 sequence (DNA): TGTGCCAGCAGTGAGACCTTGACTAGCAGCCAAGAGACCCAGTACTTC. This chain links TRBV2 with TRBJ2-5; 7 bases are a match to TRBD2. CDR1 and CDR2 (germline): SNHLY, FYNNEI. The CDR3 has 16 amino acids. Trimming at V came to 3 bases and at J to 1 base, leaving 8 bases not matched to a gene. The full variable domain, its missing parts supplied by reference TRBV2 and TRBJ2-5, is EPEVTQTPSHQVTQMGQEVILRCVPISNHLYFYWYRQILGQKVEFLVSFYNNEISEKSEIFDDQFSVERPDGSNFTLKIRSTKLEDSAMYFCASSETLTSSQETQYFGPGTRLLVL.

This clonotype was found a few times. The chain uses TRBV12-3 or TRBV12-4 and TRBJ2-2; TRBD1 is a possible D gene (5 bases). Trimming took 7 bases from V and 9 from J, leaving 15 bases between them. There are 13 residues in the CDR3. CDR3 in amino acids: CASTPGQGRELFF. In DNA, the CDR3 is TGTGCCAGCACTCCCGGGCAGGGAAGGGAGCTGTTTTTT.

This clonotype came up many times. The CDR3 DNA sequence: TGTGCCAGCAGAACAAGAGGAGGTGACACTGAAGCTTTCTTT. Translating gives CASRTRGGDTEAFF. This rearrangement joins TRBV2 to TRBJ1-1; no reliable D call. CDR1 and CDR2 from the germline V gene are SNHLY and FYNNEI. V lost 6 bases, J lost 3 bases, and 14 bases lay in between. The CDR3 is 14 amino acids.

This clonotype was counted ten times or more. This sequence joins TRBV20-1 and TRBJ1-5; D unresolved. Germline-derived CDR1 and CDR2 are DFQATT and SNEGSKA (reference sequence). The CDR3 extends over 16 amino acids. The V and J ends lost 2 bases and 4 bases respectively, with 18 bases between them. The chain's CDR3 is CSARSRGTALNQPQHF. DNA of the CDR3: TGCAGTGCTAGATCCCGGGGAACAGCCCTTAATCAGCCCCAGCATTTT.

At least ten counts were recorded for this clonotype. The V and J genes are TRBV7-9 and TRBJ2-3; D may be TRBD2 (6 bases). The CDR3 spans 15 residues. V was trimmed by 7 bases and J by 2 bases, leaving 16 bases between them. Germline CDR1 SEHNR, CDR2 FQNEAQ (reference sequence). For the CDR3, the DNA is TGTGCCAGCACCACTCGGGGGTCACACACAGATACGCAGTATTTT. Translation gives CASTTRGSHTDTQYF.

This clonotype has a count of ten or more. This chain links TRBV18 with TRBJ2-1, with D possibly called TRBD1 or TRBD2 (5 bases each). V gave up 3 bases and J gave up 3 bases, with 15 bases separating them. The CDR3 has 16 residues. Germline values: CDR1 KGHSH, CDR2 LQKENI. The CDR3 region has the DNA TGTGCCAGCTCACCCCTTCGGGGCGGGCGCTACAATGAGCAGTTCTTC. This encodes CASSPLRGGRYNEQFF.

This clonotype was detected many times. The V and J genes are TRBV19 and TRBJ2-5; 7 positions match TRBD1. The CDR3 extends over 12 amino acids. V lost 10 bases to trimming and J lost 5 bases; unmatched junction nucleotides: 7. The germline gives CDR1 LNHDA, CDR2 SQIVND (reference sequence). The CDR3 loop reads CATNDRDETQYF. CDR3 DNA: TGTGCCACAAACGACAGGGACGAGACCCAGTACTTC.

In this sample, this clonotype turned up many times. This rearrangement joins TRBV2 to TRBJ2-1; unclear D gene. The germline V and J ends were trimmed by 2 bases and 4 bases, with 9 bases remaining between them. This CDR3 comprises 14 residues. Germline V gives CDR1 SNHLY, CDR2 FYNNEI. CDR3 in amino acids: CASSESTLYNEQFF. In DNA form, the CDR3 reads TGTGCCAGCAGTGAATCTACGCTGTACAATGAGCAGTTCTTC.

This clonotype appeared many times. The genes are TRBV15 and TRBJ2-1; D may match TRBD1 or TRBD2 (5 bases each). This CDR3 is built from 12 residues. The germline V gene encodes CDR1 LNHNV and CDR2 YYDKDF (reference sequence). Trimming took off 5 bases at V and 8 bases at J, with 10 bases between the two ends. The chain's CDR3 is CATSFLGDEQFF. In DNA, the CDR3 is TGTGCCACCAGCTTTCTGGGGGATGAGCAGTTCTTC. The variable domain in full, with the rest retrieved from reference TRBV15 and TRBJ2-1, is DAMVIQNPRYQVTQFGKPVTLSCSQTLNHNVMYWYQQKSSQAPKLLFHYYDKDFNNEADTPDNFQSRRPNTSFCFLDIRSPGLGDTAMYLCATSFLGDEQFFGPGTRLTVL.

This clonotype was picked up many times. The chain joins TRBV6-5 to TRBJ1-1; D may be TRBD1 (6 bases). The germline V gene has CDR1 MNHEY and CDR2 SVGAGI. The V gene lost 2 bases and the J gene lost 4 bases, with 11 bases spanning the gap. There are 14 residues in the CDR3. The CDR3 nucleotides read TGTGCCAGCAGTTACCAGGGGCAGGCCACTGAAGCTTTCTTT. The encoded protein is CASSYQGQATEAFF.

The sample holds many counts of this clonotype. The chain recombines TRBV20-1 with TRBJ2-1; 8 bases are a match to TRBD2. J was trimmed by 2 bases and V by 3 bases; bases with no gene match: 12. There are 17 residues in the CDR3. The germline V gene encodes CDR1 DFQATT and CDR2 SNEGSKA (reference sequence). CDR3 residues: CSASPRLLADPYNEQFF. CDR3 in DNA: TGCAGTGCTAGTCCCCGGCTACTAGCGGACCCCTACAATGAGCAGTTCTTC.